The 12 T cell receptor beta chains reported below all come from one sample, sequenced in a study of radiotherapy plus CTLA-4 blockade in lung cancer. Profiling relied on immunoSEQ multiplex PCR, and the TCRdb table lists in-frame clones only, not all of them. The sample contains roughly 110,000 clones, about 84% of which appear only once. The sequenced sample was peripheral blood, obtained from a patient treated with radiotherapy plus ipilimumab. The receptors shown here come from a human donor with non-small cell lung cancer that progressed on radiotherapy plus ipilimumab. Some clones in this sample may be carry-over from other donors' samples.

This clone counts as medium-sized. J is TRBJ2-7 and V is TRBV28; TRBD1 aligns across 7 bases. The germline V gene encodes CDR1 MDHEN and CDR2 SYDVKM. Unmatched junction bases numbered 8, after V lost 2 bases and J lost 7 bases. This CDR3 has 14 residues. CDR3 nucleotides: TGTGCCAGCAGTTTAGAGGGGGCGGTGGGAGAGCAGTACTTC. Residues: CASSLEGAVGEQYF.

The genes are TRBV13 and TRBJ2-7; D not certain. The CDR3 loop spans 13 amino acids. Looked up from germline, CDR1 is PRHDT and CDR2 is FYEKMQ (reference sequence). Between the trimmed V and J ends, which lost 0 bases and 7 bases, there was a span of 10 bases. In nucleotides, the CDR3 is TGTGCCAGCAGCTTAGGACCCTCCTGGGAGCAGTACTTC. As protein: CASSLGPSWEQYF.

The table lists this clone with a count of one. The genes are TRBV6-1 and TRBJ2-5, with a weak D call TRBD2 (5 bases). V lost 0 bases to trimming and J lost 10 bases, with 15 bases between them. This CDR3 is built from 14 residues. Germline CDR1 is MNHNS and CDR2 is SASEGT. The DNA for the CDR3 is TGTGCCAGCAGTGAAGCGAATACGGGGAGTAGCCAGTACTTC. Encoded protein: CASSEANTGSSQYF.

Of note for this clone: Other nucleotide sequences from this sample produce the same CDR3. The chain joins TRBV18 to TRBJ1-1, with TRBD1 as a possible D gene (5 bases). Trimming removed 3 bases from V and 1 base from J, with 6 bases in between. The CDR3 loop spans 13 amino acids. Germline assignment: CDR1 KGHSH and CDR2 LQKENI. CDR3 amino acids: CASSPTGNTEAFF. In nucleotides, the CDR3 is TGTGCCAGCTCACCCACAGGGAACACTGAAGCTTTCTTT.

The chain links TRBV7-8 to TRBJ2-1; perhaps D is TRBD1 or TRBD2 (5 bases each). V shed 2 bases and J shed 7 bases, with 15 bases lying between them. The germline V gene has CDR1 SGHVS and CDR2 FQNEAQ. The CDR3 is 15 residues long. Here the CDR3 DNA reads TGTGCCAGCAGCTTACCGGGACCCAAAGCAAATGAGCAGTTCTTC. Residues: CASSLPGPKANEQFF.

This chain uses TRBV7-2 with TRBJ2-3, with D maybe TRBD1 (5 bases). V dropped 5 bases and J dropped 7 bases, with 10 bases sitting between them. This CDR3 spans 12 amino acids. Per the germline V gene, CDR1 is SGHTA and CDR2 is FQGNSA. The CDR3 is CASSQGTYTQYF. In nucleotides, the CDR3 is TGTGCCAGCAGCCAGGGAACTTATACGCAGTATTTT.

The V and J genes are TRBV19 and TRBJ2-1; D gene uncertain. CDR3 length: 17 amino acids. V shed 6 bases and J shed 1 base, with 19 bases lying between them. Germline CDR1 LNHDA, CDR2 SQIVND (reference sequence). CDR3 loop: CASSLAVTPASYNEQFF. DNA of the CDR3: TGTGCCAGTAGCTTGGCAGTTACTCCAGCATCCTACAATGAGCAGTTCTTC.

J is TRBJ2-3 and V is TRBV5-6; no clear D. CDR3 length: 14 residues. Per germline, CDR1 SGHDT and CDR2 YYEEEE. V was cut by 0 bases and J by 0 bases, with 5 bases left in between. Here the CDR3 DNA reads TGTGCCAGCAGCTTGGGGGTTAGCACAGATACGCAGTATTTT. Its protein product is CASSLGVSTDTQYF.

The V call is TRBV6-5, the J call TRBJ2-7; possibly TRBD1 or TRBD2 for D (5 bases each). The V and J ends lost 2 bases and 1 base respectively, with 9 bases between them. This CDR3 has 14 residues. The germline V gene encodes CDR1 MNHEY and CDR2 SVGAGI. The CDR3 protein is CASSYGGGSYEQYF. The CDR3 bases are TGTGCCAGCAGTTACGGGGGTGGGTCCTACGAGCAGTACTTC.

V gene TRBV27 combines with J gene TRBJ2-5; 7 bases agree with TRBD2. Germline assignment: CDR1 MNHEY and CDR2 SMNVEV (reference sequence). CDR3 length equals 13 residues. After removal of 4 bases from V and 5 bases from J, the junction contained 4 bases not matched to a gene. Here the CDR3 DNA reads TGTGCCAGCAGTTGGGGGGGTACCGAGACCCAGTACTTC. Its protein product is CASSWGGTETQYF.

The rearrangement uses TRBV4-2 and TRBJ1-4, with TRBD1 as a possible D gene (5 bases). Trimming pared 0 bases from V and 3 bases from J, leaving 14 bases between. The CDR3 runs to 17 residues. CDR1 LGHNA and CDR2 YNFKEQ come from the germline V gene. The CDR3 loop reads CASSQDGAGWSNEKLFF. The CDR3 DNA is TGTGCCAGCAGCCAAGATGGGGCAGGGTGGTCTAATGAAAAACTGTTTTTT.

The chain links TRBV28 to TRBJ2-7; tentatively, D is TRBD1 (5 bases). V was cut by 7 bases and J by 1 base, with 17 bases left in between. The CDR3 is 15 residues long. The V gene's germline CDR1 is MDHEN and CDR2 SYDVKM. The CDR3 bases are TGTGCCAGCACCCGGCGTGCAGGGTGGTCCTACGAGCAGTACTTC. Translated: CASTRRAGWSYEQYF.